A single T cell receptor beta chain is shown here with its context. This record comes from a study of blood T cell repertoires in COVID-19. Study at large: Acute and convalescent COVID-19 samples came from the United States, Italy and Spain. The cDNA or gDNA used as material had been derived from T cells, B-cell-depleted T cells, or PBMCs.

Per the authors' pipeline: Amplifying reference gene primers gave estimates of nucleated cell counts. The repertoire was sequenced with immunoSEQ multiplex PCR; TCRdb's copy has only in-frame clones and lacks some. V, J and clone size are those of that table, while D and trimming were read from the DNA. The data hold about 100,000 clones, with around 81% observed a single time. Per germline, CDR1 LNHNV and CDR2 YYDKDF (reference sequence). Trimming shortened V by 11 bases and J by 7 bases, and 27 bases separated the two germline ends. This CDR3 is 16 amino acids long. The sequencing input was peripheral blood. The clonotype was recovered from a man in his forties or fifties with active or convalescent COVID-19. The chain is built from TRBV15 and TRBJ2-1; D may be TRBD2 (6 bases). The DNA for the CDR3 is TGTGCCTCTCATGATGCGGGACTCTCGGGGGAGAATGAGCAGTTCTTC. This gives the protein CASHDAGLSGENEQFF.